These 6 T cell receptor beta chains originate from one sample sequenced in a study of early T cells in non-severe SARS-CoV-2 infection. TCRdb re-derived calls from the 5' RACE reads in MiXCR, one entry per CDR3 protein. The repertoire holds fewer than 55,000 distinct CDR3 sequences, with around 10% as singletons. Sample: whole blood. These receptors all stem from an adult who was a healthcare worker with PCR-confirmed SARS-CoV-2 infection or an uninfected control (not recorded which).

The V call is TRBV4-1, the J call TRBJ2-1; 11 nucleotides line up with TRBD1. The CDR3 consists of 17 residues. The J segment lost 7 bases and the V segment lost 3 bases, leaving 11 bases of the junction unmatched. Germline CDR1 reads MGHRA; CDR2 reads YSYEKL. DNA for the CDR3: TGCGCCAGCAGCCATCTCCCGGGACAGGGGGAGGGGAATGAGCAGTTCTTC. Protein: CASSHLPGQGEGNEQFF.

The table lists this clonotype with many counts. CDR3 sequence reads: CASSVVVDQGSNYGYTF. CDR3 nucleotides: TGTGCCAGCAGCGTAGTAGTAGATCAGGGGTCTAACTATGGCTACACCTTC. The genes are TRBV9 and TRBJ1-2; possible D gene TRBD1, 6 bases. Trimming shortened V by 0 bases and J by 0 bases, and 15 bases separated the two germline ends. The CDR3 is 17 residues long. Germline V CDR1 and CDR2: SGDLS, YYNGEE. Combining the CDR3 with reference TRBV9 and TRBJ1-2 gives the whole variable domain DSGVTQTPKHLITATGQRVTLRCSPRSGDLSVYWYQQSLDQGLQFLIQYYNGEERAKGNILERFSAQQFPDLHSELNLSSLELGDSALYFCASSVVVDQGSNYGYTFGSGTRLTVV.

V is TRBV29-1 and J is TRBJ2-7; D possibly corresponds to TRBD2 (7 bases). There are 13 residues in the CDR3. Germline V lookup: CDR1 SQVTM, CDR2 ANQGSEA. The V end lost 4 bases, the J end lost 0 bases, and 10 bases lay between the germline ends. The CDR3 DNA is TGCAGCGTTGGGGGGGGCAGCTCCTACGAGCAGTACTTC. Residues: CSVGGGSSYEQYF.

This clonotype was counted many times. The CDR3 DNA follows: TGTGCCAGCAGCCCAGGGGGCGCCTACAATGAGCAGTTCTTC. It specifies CASSPGGAYNEQFF. The chain is built from TRBV12-3 or TRBV12-4 and TRBJ2-1, with TRBD1 identical over 8 bases. The V segment lost 6 bases and the J segment 2 bases; nucleotides outside the gene matches: 3. This CDR3 comprises 14 residues.

This clonotype appeared many times. V gene TRBV5-8 combines with J gene TRBJ2-1, with D perhaps TRBD1 or TRBD2 (5 bases each). Trimming cost V 3 bases and J 3 bases, with 16 bases left between them. This CDR3 is built from 16 residues. In germline, CDR1 is SGHTS, CDR2 YDEGEE. Written as DNA, the CDR3 is TGTGCCAGCAGCTCAGAACCGGGACGAGACTACAATGAGCAGTTCTTC. The encoded protein is CASSSEPGRDYNEQFF.

This clonotype came up many times. This sequence joins TRBV5-4 and TRBJ1-1; maybe TRBD1 (6 bases). CDR1 SGHNT and CDR2 YYREEE come from the germline V gene (reference sequence). This CDR3 comprises 15 residues. V lost 3 bases, J lost 1 base, and 13 bases lay in between. The CDR3 nucleotides read TGTGCCAGCAGCTGGCCGGGACACCAGAACACTGAAGCTTTCTTT. Residues: CASSWPGHQNTEAFF.